A selection of T cell receptor beta chains follows, all from one sample in a study of blood T cell repertoires in COVID-19. This table comes from immunoSEQ multiplex PCR, and its TCRdb copy is limited to in-frame clones, with some not included. The table lists 200,000 to 250,000 clones, 70% to 90% of them singletons. The sequenced sample was PBMCs or T cells enriched from blood (not recorded which). Receptors were obtained from a man aged 40-49 years who had recovered from COVID-19. Each CDR3 is given with its conserved first and last residue. Fields, in order: CDR3 length, V gene, J gene, clone size, D gene, CDR3 DNA, CDR3 protein. D genes are given only for firm matches. A clone size is listed for some rows: how often the clone was seen (once, few, many), or a class if it is expanded.

14	TRBV10-3	TRBJ2-7	NA	TRBD2	TGTGCCATCAGTGAGACGGGAGGGAGATACGAGCAGTACTTC	CAISETGGRYEQYF
15	TRBV7-8	TRBJ2-3	NA	TRBD2	TGTGCCAGCAGCTTGACCCTAGCGGACACAGATACGCAGTATTTT	CASSLTLADTDTQYF
13	TRBV27	TRBJ1-1	NA	NA	TGTGCCAGCAGTTTTAACGGGGACACTGAAGCTTTCTTT	CASSFNGDTEAFF
16	TRBV10-3	TRBJ1-1	NA	NA	TGTGCCATCAGTGAGTCGACGGTCAGGTCCCACACTGAAGCTTTCTTT	CAISESTVRSHTEAFF
14	TRBV2	TRBJ2-3	NA	TRBD1	TGTGCCAGCAGTGGGCTGACAGGGGCGGGAACGCAGTATTTT	CASSGLTGAGTQYF
14	TRBV7-9	TRBJ1-2	many	TRBD1	TGTGCCAGCAGCAAGGGACAGGGGGCCGACGGCTACACCTTC	CASSKGQGADGYTF
14	TRBV6-5	TRBJ2-3	NA	NA	TGTGCCAGCAGTTACGACAGCGACACAGATACGCAGTATTTT	CASSYDSDTDTQYF
14	TRBV5-6	TRBJ2-5	NA	NA	TGTGCCACTTTCGACCGGGACTTAGAAGAGACCCAGTACTTC	CATFDRDLEETQYF
17	TRBV6-2/TRBV6-3	TRBJ1-2	NA	TRBD1	TGTGCCAGCAGTCAGCGGGACAGGGGGCTAGGTATGGATGGCTACACCTTC	CASSQRDRGLGMDGYTF
15	TRBV9	TRBJ1-2	NA	NA	TGTGCCAGCAGCCCGACGGGGGTGGGGCAGGCTGGCTACACCTTC	CASSPTGVGQAGYTF
14	TRBV7-9	TRBJ1-6	NA	NA	TGTGCCAGCAGCTTTAACAATAATAATTCACCCCTCCACTTT	CASSFNNNNSPLHF
16	TRBV7-9	TRBJ1-6	NA	NA	TGTGCCAGCAGCTTAGATATAGGGGTGAATAATTCACCCCTCCACTTT	CASSLDIGVNNSPLHF
16	TRBV6-5	TRBJ1-5	NA	TRBD1	TGTGCCAGCAGTTATTTCCCGACAGGGCTAGGGGAGCCCCAGCATTTT	CASSYFPTGLGEPQHF
16	TRBV5-4	TRBJ2-5	NA	TRBD2	TGTGCCAGCAGCTCACGGACTAGTGGGGCACAAGAGACCCAGTACTTC	CASSSRTSGAQETQYF
15	TRBV5-1	TRBJ1-1	NA	TRBD1	TGCGCCAGCAGACAGGCCGGGACAGTGGGGACTGAAGCTTTCTTT	CASRQAGTVGTEAFF
15	TRBV7-9	TRBJ2-7	many	TRBD1	TGTGCCAGCAGCTCGACCTTGGGACAGACCTACGAGCAGTACTTC	CASSSTLGQTYEQYF
15	TRBV18	TRBJ1-5	NA	NA	TGTGCCAGCTCACCAGGTCGGGGTAGCAATCAGCCCCAGCATTTT	CASSPGRGSNQPQHF
13	TRBV27	TRBJ1-1	NA	TRBD1	TGTGCCAGCAAACCCAGGGGGCCTACTGAAGCTTTCTTT	CASKPRGPTEAFF
14	TRBV5-1	TRBJ2-1	NA	NA	TGCGCCAGCAGCTTGATGTACTTCTTGGATGAGCAGTTCTTC	CASSLMYFLDEQFF
14	TRBV7-8	TRBJ1-5	NA	NA	TGTGCCAGCAGCTGGGCCGGGGAGGGTCAGCCCCAGCATTTT	CASSWAGEGQPQHF
14	TRBV29-1	TRBJ1-2	NA	TRBD1	TGCAGCGTTGGTTGGGACAGGGGTACCTATGGCTACACCTTC	CSVGWDRGTYGYTF
16	TRBV11-3	TRBJ2-1	NA	TRBD2	TGTGCCAGCAGCACCCGTAAAGCGGGAGGTCACAATGAGCAGTTCTTC	CASSTRKAGGHNEQFF
17	TRBV28	TRBJ2-1	NA	TRBD2	TGTGCCAGCAGTACGCTGACTAGCGGGAGCTCCTACAATGAGCAGTTCTTC	CASSTLTSGSSYNEQFF
15	TRBV28	TRBJ2-7	once	TRBD1	TGTGCCAGCAGCATTGACAGGGTTATTCTCTACGAGCAGTACTTC	CASSIDRVILYEQYF
14	TRBV7-8	TRBJ2-3	NA	NA	TGTGCCAGCAGCTTAGGGGGACTGACAGATACGCAGTATTTT	CASSLGGLTDTQYF
15	TRBV5-4	TRBJ2-5	NA	TRBD2	TGTGCCAGCAGCTTACTAGCGGGCCTCCAAGAGACCCAGTACTTC	CASSLLAGLQETQYF
18	TRBV4-1	TRBJ1-2	NA	NA	TGCGCCAGCAGCCAAGCCCTCCGGGACACCAGACTAAACTATGGCTACACCTTC	CASSQALRDTRLNYGYTF
14	TRBV29-1	TRBJ2-7	NA	TRBD1	TGCAGCGTTGGTAGACAGGGGGCTTCTTACGAGCAGTACTTC	CSVGRQGASYEQYF
14	TRBV27	TRBJ2-3	few	TRBD1	TGTGCCAGCAGTTTCGGGACAGGGTCGAATACGCAGTATTTT	CASSFGTGSNTQYF
17	TRBV2	TRBJ1-6	NA	NA	TGTGCCAGCAGCCAAGGGAGGAACACTCGACCAAATTCACCCCTCCACTTT	CASSQGRNTRPNSPLHF
13	TRBV30	TRBJ2-5	few	NA	TGTGCCTGGAGTGCACATACCAGGGGGACCCAGTACTTC	CAWSAHTRGTQYF
12	TRBV7-2	TRBJ2-3	few	NA	TGTGCCAGCAGCCAAAATCGGGATACGCAGTATTTT	CASSQNRDTQYF